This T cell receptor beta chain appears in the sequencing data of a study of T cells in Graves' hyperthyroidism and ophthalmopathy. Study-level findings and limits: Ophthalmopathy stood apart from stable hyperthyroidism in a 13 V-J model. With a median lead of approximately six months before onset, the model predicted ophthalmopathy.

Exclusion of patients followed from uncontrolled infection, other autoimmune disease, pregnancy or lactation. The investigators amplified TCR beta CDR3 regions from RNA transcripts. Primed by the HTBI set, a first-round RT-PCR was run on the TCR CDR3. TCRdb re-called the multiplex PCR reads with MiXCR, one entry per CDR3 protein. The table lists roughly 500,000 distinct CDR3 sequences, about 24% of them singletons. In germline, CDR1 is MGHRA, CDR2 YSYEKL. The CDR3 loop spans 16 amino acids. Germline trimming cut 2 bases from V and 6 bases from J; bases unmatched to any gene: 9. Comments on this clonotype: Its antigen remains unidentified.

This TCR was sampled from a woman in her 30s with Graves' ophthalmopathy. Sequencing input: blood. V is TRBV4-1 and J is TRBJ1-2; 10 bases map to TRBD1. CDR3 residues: CASSQPGQGKNNGYTF. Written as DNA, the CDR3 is TGCGCCAGCAGCCAACCGGGACAGGGGAAAAACAATGGCTACACCTTC.